One and the same sample provided the 22 T cell receptor beta chains below, sequenced in a study of blood T cell repertoires in COVID-19. The data were produced by immunoSEQ multiplex PCR, yet TCRdb's version contains in-frame clones alone and is incomplete. The sample holds approximately 440,000 clones, 90% seen once. Sequenced: PBMCs or T cells enriched from blood (not recorded which). All receptors derive from a man younger than 35 who had recovered from COVID-19.

The chain couples TRBV6-4 to TRBJ1-5, with D hard to call. The germline V and J ends were trimmed by 6 bases and 3 bases, with 12 bases remaining between them. The CDR3 loop spans 14 amino acids. Germline CDR1 is MRHNA and CDR2 is SNTAGT. The CDR3 DNA is TGTGCCAGCAGGGCCTCGGCGGTCAATCAGCCCCAGCATTTT. Protein product: CASRASAVNQPQHF.

Of note for this clone: Other DNA sequences in this sample translate to the same CDR3. The rearrangement joins TRBV6-5 to TRBJ2-2; TRBD1 agrees at 9 bases. Looked up from germline, CDR1 is MNHEY and CDR2 is SVGAGI. CDR3 size: 14 residues. J lost 4 bases, V lost 6 bases, and 3 bases had no gene match. The chain's CDR3 is CASRQGAGTGELFF. For the CDR3, the DNA is TGTGCCAGCAGACAGGGGGCTGGCACCGGGGAGCTGTTTTTT.

The sample holds a few counts of this clone. CDR3 coding DNA: TGTGCCAGCAGCGTTTTCATGAACACTGAAGCTTTCTTT. Protein: CASSVFMNTEAFF. The chain combines TRBV9 with TRBJ1-1; no firm D call. The germline gives CDR1 SGDLS, CDR2 YYNGEE. The V end lost 2 bases, the J end lost 0 bases, and 5 bases lay between the germline ends. The length of the CDR3 is 13 residues.

For this clone: Its ends do not fully match the called genes, so a read error is possible. The chain joins TRBV6-1 to TRBJ1-2; D gene uncertain. From germline, CDR1 is MNHNS and CDR2 SASEGT. The CDR3 contains 11 residues. The CDR3 here is CASSEGVTEAF. The CDR3 nucleotides are TGTGCCAGCAGTGAAGGTGTCACCGAGGCCTTC.

The rearrangement links TRBV28 to TRBJ1-5; D is ambiguous. CDR3 length: 14 amino acids. Germline CDR1 is MDHEN and CDR2 is SYDVKM. The germline V and J ends were trimmed by 5 bases and 3 bases, with 11 bases remaining between them. CDR3 in amino acids: CASSPIGVNQPQHF. CDR3 nucleotide sequence: TGTGCCAGCAGTCCCATCGGGGTCAATCAGCCCCAGCATTTT.

The chain links TRBV30 to TRBJ2-3; 7 bases agree with TRBD1. In germline, CDR1 is GTSNPN, CDR2 SVGIG (reference sequence). This CDR3 region has 13 residues. V lost 2 bases and J lost 5; bases outside the gene matches: 4. Here the CDR3 DNA reads TGTGCCTGGAGTTTCCACAGGGGAGATACGCAGTATTTT. Translated, it gives CAWSFHRGDTQYF.

The rearrangement uses TRBV19 and TRBJ1-1, with 8 positions matching TRBD1. V shed 6 bases, J shed 5 bases, and the junction held 8 bases outside the gene matches. The CDR3 extends over 14 amino acids. Germline-derived CDR1 and CDR2 are LNHDA and SQIVND (reference sequence). CDR3 protein: CASSVTQGETEAFF. The CDR3, as DNA: TGTGCCAGTAGCGTAACACAGGGGGAAACTGAAGCTTTCTTT.

A single count supports this clone. The V and J genes are TRBV3-1 (or the pseudogene TRBV3-2) and TRBJ2-1; D is perhaps TRBD2 (6 bases). The CDR3 is 17 amino acids. Trimming took off 4 bases at V and 1 base at J, with 17 bases between the two ends. The germline CDR1 and CDR2 sequences are LGHDT and YNNKEL (reference sequence). The CDR3 here is CASSPMVREASYNEQFF. CDR3 bases: TGTGCCAGCAGCCCGATGGTAAGGGAGGCATCCTACAATGAGCAGTTCTTC.

This clone has only one observation. The chain is built from TRBV14 and TRBJ1-1; D gene uncertain. V was pared by 1 base and J by 7 bases, with 10 bases between. The CDR3 sequence is 13 residues long. CDR1 SGHDN and CDR2 FVKESK come from the germline V gene. The CDR3 loop reads CASSQGWSDEAFF. The CDR3 DNA is TGTGCCAGCAGCCAAGGGTGGAGTGATGAAGCTTTCTTT.

This clone was detected only once. This chain links TRBV30 with TRBJ1-1; 7 bases map to TRBD1. Looked up from germline, CDR1 is GTSNPN and CDR2 is SVGIG (reference sequence). After removal of 0 bases from V and 0 bases from J, the junction contained 7 bases not matched to a gene. CDR3 size: 16 residues. CDR3 sequence: CAWSVGQGGMNTEAFF. The CDR3 coding sequence is TGTGCCTGGAGTGTAGGTCAGGGGGGAATGAACACTGAAGCTTTCTTT.

The J gene is TRBJ1-1, the V gene TRBV5-6; no definite D call. With 0 bases removed from V and 0 bases from J, the gap between germline ends came to 12 bases. The CDR3 sequence is 16 residues long. Germline V gene sequence: CDR1 SGHDT, CDR2 YYEEEE. CDR3 sequence reads: CASSLGLQNLNTEAFF. CDR3 DNA sequence: TGTGCCAGCAGCTTGGGTTTACAGAACTTGAACACTGAAGCTTTCTTT.

V gene TRBV5-4 combines with J gene TRBJ1-1, with 10 bases aligning to TRBD1. V shed 4 bases and J 5 bases; nucleotides not matched to a gene: 11. The CDR3 runs to 16 residues. Per germline, CDR1 SGHNT and CDR2 YYREEE (reference sequence). The CDR3 bases are TGTGCCAGCAGCCCAGGATCGGGACAGGGGATGACTGAAGCTTTCTTT. Its translation: CASSPGSGQGMTEAFF.

The chain employs TRBV25-1 and TRBJ2-7, with D uncertain. The germline CDR1 and CDR2 sequences are MGHDK and SYGVNS. This CDR3 region has 10 residues. Deletions cut 3 bases from V and 5 bases from J, with 2 bases between. The CDR3 sequence: CASSDNEQYF. The CDR3 coding sequence is TGTGCCAGCAGTGATAACGAGCAGTACTTC.

The V gene is TRBV28, the J gene TRBJ2-1, with 7 positions matching TRBD2. Trimming cost V 5 bases and J 7 bases; bases outside gene matches: 8. CDR1 is MDHEN, CDR2 SYDVKM, per germline. The CDR3 sequence is 14 residues long. CDR3 DNA: TGTGCCAGCAGTCCTCGGGACTACATGAATGAGCAGTTCTTC. This sequence encodes CASSPRDYMNEQFF.

CDR3 region: CASSPDRGHEKLFF. The CDR3 DNA sequence: TGTGCCAGCAGCCCGGACAGGGGGCACGAAAAACTGTTTTTT. The chain joins TRBV7-6 to TRBJ1-4; 11 nucleotides agree with TRBD1. CDR3 length: 14 amino acids. Germline CDR1 and CDR2: SGHVS and FNYEAQ. The V gene end was trimmed by 5 bases and the J gene end by 8 bases; junction bases not matched to a gene: 4.

The rearrangement joins TRBV7-2 to TRBJ2-7; 15 bases line up with TRBD2. The CDR3 is 18 residues long. J gave up 2 bases and V 5 bases, and 10 bases lay outside the gene matches. The germline CDR1 and CDR2 sequences are SGHTA and FQGNSA. This CDR3 reads CASSRPRGLAGGAYEQYF. The CDR3 DNA is TGTGCCAGCAGCCGCCCGCGGGGACTAGCGGGGGGAGCCTACGAGCAGTACTTC.

J is TRBJ1-1 and V is TRBV29-1; D ambiguous. This CDR3 has 12 amino acids. The V and J ends lost 7 bases and 0 bases respectively, with 9 bases between them. CDR1 is SQVTM and CDR2 is ANQGSEA in the germline V gene. The CDR3 region is CSGVPLNTEAFF. The CDR3, as DNA: TGCAGCGGAGTCCCCTTGAACACTGAAGCTTTCTTT.

The sample holds one count of this clone. This chain links TRBV5-1 with TRBJ2-2; a possible D gene is TRBD2 (6 bases). The CDR3 contains 13 residues. Germline CDR1 reads SGHRS; CDR2 reads YFSETQ. V shed 4 bases and J shed 7 bases, with 11 bases lying between them. CDR3 in DNA: TGCGCCAGCAGCCCCCGGGGGAGCGGGGAGCTGTTTTTT. This sequence encodes CASSPRGSGELFF.

The chain carries TRBV3-1 (or the pseudogene TRBV3-2) and TRBJ1-3; D not resolved. The CDR3 sequence is 16 residues long. CDR1 LGHDT and CDR2 YNNKEL come from the germline V gene (reference sequence). The ends were cut back, 3 bases at V and 2 bases at J, with 14 bases in the middle. CDR3 amino acids: CASSQITGKPGNTIYF. DNA of the CDR3: TGTGCCAGCAGCCAGATTACGGGGAAGCCTGGAAACACCATATATTTT.

The chain employs TRBV7-3 and TRBJ1-5; 7 nucleotides line up with TRBD1. The germline gives CDR1 SGHTA, CDR2 FQGTGA. The length of the CDR3 is 16 residues. V gave up 5 bases and J gave up 4 bases; unmatched junction bases: 11. The CDR3 DNA follows: TGTGCCAGCAGCCATATATGTGGGACAGAAAATCAGCCCCAGCATTTT. It yields the protein CASSHICGTENQPQHF. The full variable domain, completed using reference TRBV7-3 and TRBJ1-5, is GAGVSQTPSNKVTEKGKYVELRCDPISGHTALYWYRQSLGQGPEFLIYFQGTGAADDSGLPNDRFFAVRPEGSVSTLKIQRTERGDSAVYLCASSHICGTENQPQHFGDGTRLSIL.

The chain recombines TRBV5-1 with TRBJ2-1; D is possibly TRBD2 (7 bases). The CDR3 loop spans 14 amino acids. Between the trimmed V and J ends, which lost 0 bases and 10 bases, there was a span of 14 bases. CDR1 and CDR2 from the germline V gene are SGHRS and YFSETQ. CDR3 sequence: CASSLGGGAEEQFF. The CDR3 nucleotides are TGCGCCAGCAGCTTGGGTGGGGGGGCTGAGGAGCAGTTCTTC.

The V gene is TRBV30, the J gene TRBJ2-2; 10 positions agree with TRBD2. Germline V gene sequence: CDR1 GTSNPN, CDR2 SVGIG (reference sequence). The CDR3 extends over 19 amino acids. Trimming removed 3 bases from V and 1 base from J; junction bases left unmatched: 14. CDR3 protein: CAWSVVRGTSVWNTGELFF. In nucleotides, the CDR3 is TGTGCCTGGAGCGTAGTACGCGGGACTAGCGTATGGAACACCGGGGAGCTGTTTTTT.